These 20 T cell receptor beta chains were all obtained from the same sample, sequenced in a study of CD8 T cells in ankylosing spondylitis (dated by TCRdb to about 2017). Library preparation was by 5' RACE. Sequencing was performed on an Illumina HiSeq 2500. TCRdb trimmed public reads at Q25 via fastp, called clones via MiXCR and kept in-frame beta chains. Rows merge per CDR3 protein into single entries with the most common DNA and genes. This sample comprises approximately 250,000 distinct CDR3 sequences, more than 9% of them detected only once. The ten largest clones add up to 2% to 3% of the sample. Input material: blood, either unsorted or a sorted T cell fraction (not recorded which). The receptors shown here come from a male donor with ankylosing spondylitis or in good health (not recorded which).

This clonotype came up many times. Here the CDR3 reads CSARAGGSGAKNIQYF. The CDR3 DNA follows: TGCAGTGCTAGAGCCGGGGGTAGTGGAGCCAAAAACATTCAGTACTTC. This rearrangement joins TRBV20-1 to TRBJ2-4, with D possibly TRBD2 on 6 matching bases. The germline gives CDR1 DFQATT, CDR2 SNEGSKA (reference sequence). Trimming pared 1 base from V and 0 bases from J, leaving 13 bases between. This CDR3 comprises 16 residues.

This clonotype showed up many times. The CDR3 bases are TGTGCCAGCAGCCCCCGGGACGGAGGGGACTACGAGCAGTACTTC. Amino acid sequence: CASSPRDGGDYEQYF. The chain couples TRBV13 to TRBJ2-7; TRBD2 is a possible D gene (6 bases). V was trimmed by 5 bases and J by 3 bases, leaving 17 bases between them. Germline CDR1 and CDR2: PRHDT and FYEKMQ (reference sequence). The CDR3 is 15 residues long.

This clonotype was counted only a few times. The chain joins TRBV12-3 or TRBV12-4 to TRBJ2-2; 10 bases are shared with TRBD2. After removal of 3 bases from V and 0 bases from J, the junction contained 7 bases not matched to a gene. CDR3 size: 18 residues. The CDR3 nucleotides are TGTGCCAGCAGTTTCCCGCTAGCGGGGGAGACGAACACCGGGGAGCTGTTTTTT. Its translation: CASSFPLAGETNTGELFF.

The J gene is TRBJ1-1, the V gene TRBV20-1; D remains ambiguous. The CDR3 is 16 residues long. CDR1 is DFQATT, CDR2 SNEGSKA, per germline (reference sequence). Trimming left V 1 base short and J 5 bases short, with 20 bases between. This chain's CDR3 is CSARVPGLMGWTEAFF. The DNA for the CDR3 is TGCAGTGCTAGAGTGCCGGGCCTGATGGGATGGACTGAAGCTTTCTTT.

This clonotype was counted between two and nine times. The DNA of the CDR3 is TGCAGTGGCCAGGCTCCTAGCGGGGCCTCTCTGAGCACAGATACGCAGTATTTT. Translated, it gives CSGQAPSGASLSTDTQYF. The rearrangement links TRBV20-1 to TRBJ2-3, with 9 bases aligning to TRBD2. CDR3 size: 18 residues. Unmatched junction bases numbered 17, after V lost 7 bases and J lost 0 bases. CDR1 is DFQATT and CDR2 is SNEGSKA in the germline V gene (reference sequence).

The chain uses TRBV15 and TRBJ2-5; 8 bases align to TRBD2. The V segment lost 0 bases and the J segment 1 base; nucleotides outside the gene matches: 7. CDR1 is LNHNV and CDR2 is YYDKDF in the germline V gene (reference sequence). This CDR3 is 17 amino acids long. CDR3: CATSREHGRGVQETQYF. The CDR3 nucleotides are TGTGCCACCAGCAGAGAACACGGGCGGGGGGTCCAAGAGACCCAGTACTTC.

This clonotype has ten or more counts. The chain uses TRBV7-2 and TRBJ1-2; D remains ambiguous. There are 14 residues in the CDR3. CDR1 is SGHTA, CDR2 FQGNSA, per germline. With 2 bases removed from V and 8 bases from J, the gap between germline ends came to 15 bases. The CDR3 DNA follows: TGTGCCAGCAGCTTAATGGTGATGAGGGAGGGCTACACCTTC. It encodes CASSLMVMREGYTF.

This clonotype was detected ten times or more. This sequence joins TRBV5-5 and TRBJ1-4; D uncertain. The CDR3 has 16 amino acids. The germline CDR1 and CDR2 sequences are SGHKS and YYEKEE (reference sequence). Trimming stripped 4 bases from V and 6 bases from J, with 19 bases between. The CDR3 DNA reads as TGTGCCAGCAGCCGCGCCGGGTCCACGACGGATGAAAAACTGTTTTTT. It translates to CASSRAGSTTDEKLFF.

There are a few counts of this clonotype. J is TRBJ2-1 and V is TRBV7-2; no clear D gene. V was trimmed by 2 bases and J by 0 bases, leaving 11 bases between them. The CDR3 runs to 16 residues. The germline V gene has CDR1 SGHTA and CDR2 FQGNSA. The CDR3 loop reads CASSLYSTSSYNEQFF. Written as DNA, the CDR3 is TGTGCCAGCAGCTTATACTCCACGAGCTCCTACAATGAGCAGTTCTTC.

With respect to this clonotype: This clone may be a read error of a much larger clone one base away. This chain connects TRBV27 to TRBJ2-7; 7 bases fit TRBD1. V gave up 5 bases and J gave up 9 bases; unmatched junction bases: 7. The length of the CDR3 is 12 residues. The germline V gene encodes CDR1 MNHEY and CDR2 SMNVEV (reference sequence). CDR3 in DNA: TGTGCCAGCAGTACAACAGGGGCAGGGCAGTACTTC. Protein sequence: CASSTTGAGQYF.

In this sample, this clonotype turned up a few times. The V and J genes are TRBV14 and TRBJ2-1; D tentatively fits TRBD1 or TRBD2 (5 bases each). The CDR3 totals 14 residues. Germline-derived CDR1 and CDR2 are SGHDN and FVKESK. V lost 7 bases, J lost 6 bases, and 16 bases lay in between. CDR3 bases: TGTGCCAGCACAAAGTTTGGGGGTAGCAATGAGCAGTTCTTC. Its translation: CASTKFGGSNEQFF.

This clonotype has at least ten counts. V gene TRBV7-2 combines with J gene TRBJ2-7; 9 nucleotides align to TRBD2. Unmatched junction bases numbered 15, after V lost 7 bases and J lost 5 bases. Germline CDR1 SGHTA, CDR2 FQGNSA. This CDR3 is built from 16 residues. The CDR3 reads CASTPERGRAMDEQYF. For the CDR3, the DNA is TGTGCCAGCACCCCAGAGCGCGGGAGGGCCATGGACGAGCAGTACTTC.

In this sample, this clonotype turned up many times. Written as DNA, the CDR3 is TGCGCCAGCAGCTTGTCAGGCCCATCATTCACCGGGGAGCTGTTTTTT. It encodes CASSLSGPSFTGELFF. This chain uses TRBV5-1 with TRBJ2-2, with unresolved D. The CDR3 covers 16 residues. Germline-derived CDR1 and CDR2 are SGHRS and YFSETQ. Trimming left V 1 base short and J 4 bases short, with 14 bases between.

This clonotype was recorded at least ten times. This rearrangement joins TRBV29-1 to TRBJ2-7, with a possible D match to TRBD2 (5 bases). Germline V CDR1 and CDR2: SQVTM, ANQGSEA. V was trimmed by 4 bases and J by 0 bases, leaving 16 bases between them. This CDR3 has 15 residues. In DNA, the CDR3 is TGCAGCGTTGGCGCCCCCAGGACTCTCTCCTACGAGCAGTACTTC. It specifies CSVGAPRTLSYEQYF.

This sequence joins TRBV7-2 and TRBJ1-4, with TRBD1 matching 7 bases. V trimming: 5 bases; J trimming: 14 bases; junction bases outside the gene matches: 8. Germline values: CDR1 SGHTA, CDR2 FQGNSA. This CDR3 is built from 12 residues. This chain's CDR3 is CASSDRQGKLFF. The CDR3 nucleotides are TGTGCCAGCAGCGATCGACAGGGAAAGCTGTTTTTT.

At least ten counts were recorded for this clonotype. The chain combines TRBV4-1 with TRBJ2-1; 11 positions agree with TRBD2. The CDR3 loop spans 16 amino acids. CDR1 and CDR2 from the germline V gene are MGHRA and YSYEKL. The trim removed 0 bases at V and 5 bases at J, leaving 3 bases unmatched. The CDR3, as DNA: TGCGCCAGCAGCCAAGATTCACTAGCGGGAGACAATGAGCAGTTCTTC. Translating it yields CASSQDSLAGDNEQFF.

This clonotype has just a few counts. This chain links TRBV7-9 with TRBJ2-4, with 7 bases that match TRBD2. CDR1 SEHNR and CDR2 FQNEAQ come from the germline V gene (reference sequence). This CDR3 is 16 amino acids long. V shed 1 base and J 3 bases; nucleotides not matched to a gene: 6. This CDR3 is CASSLGASGLKNIQYF. The CDR3, as DNA: TGTGCCAGCAGCTTAGGGGCTAGCGGCCTCAAAAACATTCAGTACTTC. The full variable domain, its missing parts supplied by reference TRBV7-9 and TRBJ2-4, is DTGVSQNPRHKITKRGQNVTFRCDPISEHNRLYWYRQTLGQGPEFLTYFQNEAQLEKSRLLSDRFSAERPKGSFSTLEIQRTEQGDSAMYLCASSLGASGLKNIQYFGAGTRLSVL.

This clonotype was found a few times. This chain joins TRBV3-1 and TRBJ2-2; D is unclear. Germline assignment: CDR1 LGHDT and CDR2 YNNKEL (reference sequence). Trimming pared 2 bases from V and 6 bases from J, leaving 13 bases between. The CDR3 runs 15 residues. DNA of the CDR3: TGTGCCAGCAGCCAATTGCGCGCCCAGGCCGGGGAGCTGTTTTTT. Residues: CASSQLRAQAGELFF.

The sample holds many counts of this clonotype. This sequence joins TRBV4-1 and TRBJ2-7; 11 bases align to TRBD1. The length of the CDR3 is 15 residues. Looked up from germline, CDR1 is MGHRA and CDR2 is YSYEKL. The V gene end was trimmed by 3 bases and the J gene end by 3 bases; junction bases not matched to a gene: 4. CDR3 nucleotides: TGCGCCAGCAGCCAGGGACAGGGGGGAGGCTACGAGCAGTACTTC. This codes for CASSQGQGGGYEQYF.

This clonotype was observed at least ten times. This chain links TRBV5-6 with TRBJ2-3; D assignment may be TRBD1 or TRBD2 (5 bases each). The CDR3 covers 18 residues. The germline gives CDR1 SGHDT, CDR2 YYEEEE. With 2 bases removed from V and 2 bases from J, the gap between germline ends came to 21 bases. CDR3 DNA: TGTGCCAGCAGCTTAGGTACTTTGAGAGGGGCCCCCACAGATACGCAGTATTTT. Translation gives CASSLGTLRGAPTDTQYF.